This T cell receptor beta chain derives from a study of regulatory T cells in long-lasting Graves disease. Across the study: More than 5 years of antithyroid drugs with positive TSH receptor antibodies defined persistent Graves' disease. Findings of the study overall: Persistent patients had more shared public clonotypes (about 2,700) than new patients (966).

J was trimmed by 5 bases and V by 4 bases; bases with no gene match: 5. Germline loops: CDR1 SGDLS, CDR2 YYNGEE. The CDR3 has 14 amino acids. Library construction for TCR beta used iRepertoire HTBI primers and Arm-PCR of CDR3 regions. Original methodology: Sequenced samples collectively carried 62 TRBV and approximately 15 TRBJ segments. TCRdb re-derived calls from the multiplex PCR reads in MiXCR, one entry per CDR3 protein. These V and J calls originate from TCRdb's pipeline instead of the authors' own analysis. The table records 300,000 to 500,000 distinct CDR3 sequences, less than 25% of them present only once. This clonotype was seen at least ten times. Its specificity is not known. Indicated time point: persistent/refractory GD, antithyroid drugs over 5 years with positive TRAb. Following extraction of RNA from PBMCs, that RNA was used to make the TCR library. From each patient, around 8.7 milliliters of peripheral blood was drawn and collected into an EDTA anticoagulant tube.

The specimen was peripheral blood mononuclear cells (PBMCs), collected when the disease was refractory, from a patient treated with antithyroid drugs. The chain couples TRBV9 to TRBJ2-7; 11 bases align to TRBD1. This TCR was sampled from a female donor with Graves disease. CDR3 in DNA: TGTGCCAGCAGCTATGGGACAGGGGGAGACGAGCAGTACTTC. Translated, it gives CASSYGTGGDEQYF.